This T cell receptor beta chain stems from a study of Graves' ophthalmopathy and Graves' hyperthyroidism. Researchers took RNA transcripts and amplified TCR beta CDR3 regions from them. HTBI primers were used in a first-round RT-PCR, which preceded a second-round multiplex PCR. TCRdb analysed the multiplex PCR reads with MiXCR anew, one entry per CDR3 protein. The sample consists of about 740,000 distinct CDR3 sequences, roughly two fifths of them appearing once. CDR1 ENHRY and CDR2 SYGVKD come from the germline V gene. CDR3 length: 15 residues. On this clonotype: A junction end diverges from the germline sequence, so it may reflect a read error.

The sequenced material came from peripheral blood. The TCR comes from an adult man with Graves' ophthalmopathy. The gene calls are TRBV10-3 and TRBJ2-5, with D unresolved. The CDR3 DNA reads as TGTGCCAGCAGTCGTCGTGGGTGGTACCAAGAGACCCAGTACTTC. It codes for CASSRRGWYQETQYF.